Below are 15 T cell receptor beta chains sequenced from a single sample in a study of blood T cell repertoires in COVID-19. Profiled with immunoSEQ multiplex PCR; TCRdb holds only in-frame clones, not every one. The sample comprises under 25,000 clones, about 83% of which are singletons, and around 50% rests with the top ten. Sequencing was done on a sample of peripheral blood. The receptors were sampled from an older man with acute or convalescent COVID-19.

The chain is built from TRBV6-5 and TRBJ2-3, with 7 nucleotides matching TRBD1. V shed 2 bases, J shed 4 bases, and the junction held 6 bases outside the gene matches. This CDR3 region has 15 residues. Germline CDR1 reads MNHEY; CDR2 reads SVGAGI. The DNA of the CDR3 is TGTGCCAGCAGTTACGGGCAGGGGGTTCCAGATACGCAGTATTTT. Its protein product is CASSYGQGVPDTQYF.

CDR3 in amino acids: CASSSQATDTQYF. The CDR3 DNA is TGTGCCAGCAGCTCTCAGGCTACAGATACGCAGTATTTT. The rearrangement uses TRBV7-2 and TRBJ2-3, with D unresolved. CDR1 and CDR2 (germline): SGHTA, FQGNSA. This CDR3 spans 13 amino acids. The V end lost 4 bases, the J end lost 3 bases, and 8 bases lay between the germline ends.

J is TRBJ1-2 and V is TRBV27; no clear D gene. Germline CDR1 reads MNHEY; CDR2 reads SMNVEV (reference sequence). This CDR3 contains 16 residues. Trimming left V 4 bases short and J 3 bases short, with 18 bases between. CDR3 bases: TGTGCCAGCAGTTCCTCCGACGGGGTAACCTACTATGGCTACACCTTC. Amino acid sequence: CASSSSDGVTYYGYTF.

J is TRBJ1-2 and V is TRBV5-5; 9 nucleotides agree with TRBD1. CDR1 is SGHKS, CDR2 YYEKEE, per germline (reference sequence). This CDR3 contains 14 residues. The trim removed 4 bases at V and 5 bases at J, leaving 6 bases unmatched. The CDR3 region has the DNA TGTGCCAGCAGCACAGCCGGGACAGGGTATGGCTACACCTTC. Its translation: CASSTAGTGYGYTF. Using reference TRBV5-5 and TRBJ1-2 for the parts outside the CDR3, the full variable domain is DAGVTQSPTHLIKTRGQQVTLRCSPISGHKSVSWYQQVLGQGPQFIFQYYEKEERGRGNFPDRFSARQFPNYSSELNVNALLLGDSALYLCASSTAGTGYGYTFGSGTRLTVV.

The chain couples TRBV5-6 to TRBJ1-1; 9 bases fit TRBD1. V lost 4 bases, J lost 4 bases, and 2 bases stayed unmatched. The germline CDR1 and CDR2 sequences are SGHDT and YYEEEE. The CDR3 is 13 residues long. CDR3 DNA sequence: TGTGCCAGCAGCCAGACAGGGGGCACTGAAGCTTTCTTT. It translates to CASSQTGGTEAFF.

The chain couples TRBV5-4 to TRBJ2-5; unclear D gene. The germline V and J ends were trimmed by 0 bases and 0 bases, with 9 bases remaining between them. The CDR3 extends over 15 amino acids. Per the germline V gene, CDR1 is SGHNT and CDR2 is YYREEE (reference sequence). The CDR3 loop is CASSLVGGYQETQYF. The CDR3 nucleotides are TGTGCCAGCAGCTTGGTTGGCGGATACCAAGAGACCCAGTACTTC.

The V gene is TRBV30, the J gene TRBJ2-3; tentatively, D is TRBD2 (7 bases). There are 12 residues in the CDR3. Between the trimmed V and J ends, which lost 6 bases and 6 bases, there was a span of 13 bases. CDR1 is GTSNPN, CDR2 SVGIG, per germline (reference sequence). The CDR3 region has the DNA TGTGCCTGCTGGGGGGGCTCGGATACGCAGTATTTT. Amino acid sequence: CACWGGSDTQYF.

This sequence joins TRBV12-3 or TRBV12-4 and TRBJ1-4; 8 nucleotides line up with TRBD1. V shed 6 bases and J 8 bases; nucleotides not matched to a gene: 5. The CDR3 extends over 13 amino acids. CDR3 region: CASRSGGHEKLFF. The DNA of the CDR3 is TGTGCCAGCAGATCAGGGGGCCACGAAAAACTGTTTTTT.

This chain uses TRBV7-2 with TRBJ1-2, with no clear D. The V and J ends lost 0 bases and 6 bases respectively, with 11 bases between them. The CDR3 consists of 14 residues. Germline assignment: CDR1 SGHTA and CDR2 FQGNSA. CDR3 DNA sequence: TGTGCCAGCAGCTTAGCGACGGGAGGCGATGGCTACACCTTC. Its protein product is CASSLATGGDGYTF. Combining the CDR3 with reference TRBV7-2 and TRBJ1-2 gives the whole variable domain GAGVSQSPSNKVTEKGKDVELRCDPISGHTALYWYRQSLGQGLEFLIYFQGNSAPDKSGLPSDRFSAERTGGSVSTLTIQRTQQEDSAVYLCASSLATGGDGYTFGSGTRLTVV.

This clone has a single count. V and J are TRBV9 and TRBJ1-1, with D perhaps matching TRBD1 (5 bases). Between the trimmed V and J ends, which lost 2 bases and 1 base, there was a span of 12 bases. The CDR3 spans 15 residues. From germline, CDR1 is SGDLS and CDR2 YYNGEE. The CDR3 nucleotides read TGTGCCAGCAGCGTGACCCCAGGGCCGAACACTGAAGCTTTCTTT. Protein product: CASSVTPGPNTEAFF.

The chain couples TRBV18 to TRBJ2-3, with TRBD2 as a possible D gene (5 bases). The V and J ends lost 3 bases and 6 bases respectively, with 7 bases between them. The CDR3 has 12 residues. CDR1 and CDR2 from the germline V gene are KGHSH and LQKENI. CDR3 nucleotides: TGTGCCAGCTCACCGGGAGCTGATACGCAGTATTTT. Translation: CASSPGADTQYF.

The chain recombines TRBV18 with TRBJ2-2; D perhaps matches TRBD1 (6 bases). Trimming took 4 bases from V and 4 from J, leaving 10 bases between them. The germline CDR1 and CDR2 sequences are KGHSH and LQKENI. This CDR3 contains 14 residues. CDR3 nucleotides: TGTGCCAGCTCACAGGACAGTCTCACCGGGGAGCTGTTTTTT. It encodes CASSQDSLTGELFF.

Only a few counts were recorded for this clone. The rearrangement uses TRBV5-6 and TRBJ2-7, with TRBD1 as a possible D gene (5 bases). The CDR3 spans 14 residues. Germline V gene sequence: CDR1 SGHDT, CDR2 YYEEEE. Trimming shortened V by 4 bases and J by 0 bases, and 11 bases separated the two germline ends. This CDR3 reads CASSTMTVSYEQYF. Written as DNA, the CDR3 is TGTGCCAGCAGCACTATGACAGTCTCCTACGAGCAGTACTTC.

This clone appeared a single time. V usage is TRBV2 and J usage is TRBJ1-3; no clear D gene. The CDR3 has 16 amino acids. Trimming took off 4 bases at V and 0 bases at J, with 13 bases between the two ends. The V gene's germline CDR1 is SNHLY and CDR2 FYNNEI. The CDR3 loop reads CASSGVRSYSGNTIYF. CDR3 DNA: TGTGCCAGCAGTGGAGTTAGGAGCTACTCTGGAAACACCATATATTTT.

The chain joins TRBV7-2 to TRBJ1-6; 7 bases fit TRBD1. The CDR3 consists of 16 residues. CDR1 and CDR2 from the germline V gene are SGHTA and FQGNSA. The junction had 6 bases not matched to a gene; V was cut back by 2 bases and J by 5 bases. CDR3 protein: CASSLSGGTNNSPLHF. The CDR3 nucleotides are TGTGCCAGCAGCTTATCAGGGGGTACCAATAATTCACCCCTCCACTTT.